These 25 T cell receptor beta chains originate from one sample sequenced in a study of persistence of HIV-infected CD4 T cells (TCRdb year 2020). Reading the label with the study, this specimen's treatment or condition is: suppressive antiretroviral therapy. Cells were stimulated with lysates of CMV-infected fibroblasts at roughly 9.1 ug/mL. Nonresponding CD40L-negative CD69-negative CD45RO-high memory CD4+ T cells were sorted as memory populations depleted of antigen-responding cells. The antigens of these receptors remain unknown. The immunoSEQ hsTCRB assay version 4, run in survey mode, was used to sequence TCRbeta repertoires from genomic DNA. What TCRdb holds here is the immuneACCESS table cut down to in-frame rearrangements. Part of the clones is not present; checked against another copy, under half of the missing clones reflect an unresolved V gene, and the others are unexplained. This sample holds tens of thousands of clones; roughly four fifths were observed only once. 0.8% to 0.9% of the sample goes to the ten largest clones.

Sequenced here: CD4+ T cells sorted from PBMCs after approximately 18-hour stimulation, sampled from a patient who received antiretroviral therapy. The cell subset or site label corresponds to: CD40L-CD69- CD45RO-high memory CD4 T cells not responding to CMV lysate. All receptors derive from an adult man with HIV who was CMV-seropositive.

This chain connects TRBV28 to TRBJ1-5; the D is unclear. Per the germline V gene, CDR1 is MDHEN and CDR2 is SYDVKM. The CDR3 loop spans 18 amino acids. Trimming cost V 5 bases and J 4 bases, with 24 bases left between them. The CDR3 sequence: CASSPGNLFYPGNQPQHF. The CDR3 region has the DNA TGTGCCAGCAGTCCCGGGAACCTCTTTTATCCGGGAAATCAGCCCCAGCATTTT.

The chain carries TRBV7-2 and TRBJ1-6, with TRBD1 identical over 9 bases. The germline V gene has CDR1 SGHTA and CDR2 FQGNSA. V gave up 5 bases and J gave up 14 bases; unmatched junction bases: 10. CDR3 length: 14 amino acids. CDR3 region: CASSLGQGRLALHF. Written as DNA, the CDR3 is TGTGCCAGCAGCCTGGGACAGGGAAGGTTGGCCCTCCACTTT.

J is TRBJ2-2 and V is TRBV7-3; D possibly corresponds to TRBD2 (6 bases). The ends were cut back, 3 bases at V and 4 bases at J, with 12 bases in the middle. The CDR3 extends over 15 amino acids. Germline V CDR1 and CDR2: SGHTA, FQGTGA. CDR3 sequence: CASSFRGSTTGELFF. CDR3 DNA: TGTGCCAGCAGCTTCCGGGGGTCAACCACCGGGGAGCTGTTTTTT.

The chain uses TRBV5-1 and TRBJ1-1; TRBD1 matches 7 bases. Per germline, CDR1 SGHRS and CDR2 YFSETQ. The ends lost 4 bases at V and 1 base at J; junction bases unmatched: 1. The CDR3 totals 13 residues. Here the CDR3 DNA reads TGCGCCAGCAGCCGGACAGGGAACACTGAAGCTTTCTTT. Amino acid sequence: CASSRTGNTEAFF.

The chain combines TRBV29-1 with TRBJ2-7, with 12 nucleotides matching TRBD1. The CDR3 is made up of 14 amino acids. CDR1 and CDR2 from the germline V gene are SQVTM and ANQGSEA. J lost 4 bases, V lost 4 bases, and 5 bases had no gene match. CDR3 amino acids: CSVGGTGGWYEQYF. The DNA for the CDR3 is TGCAGCGTTGGAGGGACAGGGGGCTGGTACGAGCAGTACTTC.

The V call is TRBV19, the J call TRBJ1-2; possible D gene TRBD1, 5 bases. Trimming left V 0 bases short and J 4 bases short, with 9 bases between. This CDR3 contains 14 residues. From germline, CDR1 is LNHDA and CDR2 SQIVND (reference sequence). The CDR3, as DNA: TGTGCCAGTAGTATAGATAGGGACGGCTATGGCTACACCTTC. It translates to CASSIDRDGYGYTF.

Only a few counts were recorded for this clone. This rearrangement joins TRBV10-3 to TRBJ2-2; 7 nucleotides line up with TRBD1. CDR1 and CDR2 from the germline V gene are ENHRY and SYGVKD. There are 15 residues in the CDR3. The junction had 7 bases not matched to a gene; V was cut back by 8 bases and J by 1 base. CDR3 nucleotides: TGTGCCATCCCTGGACAGGCAGAGAACACCGGGGAGCTGTTTTTT. This codes for CAIPGQAENTGELFF.

The rearrangement uses TRBV3-1 (or the pseudogene TRBV3-2) and TRBJ1-2; unclear D gene. This CDR3 region has 13 residues. The germline gives CDR1 LGHDT, CDR2 YNNKEL (reference sequence). With 2 bases removed from V and 8 bases from J, the gap between germline ends came to 12 bases. CDR3 residues: CASSQPAGGGYTF. CDR3 DNA sequence: TGTGCCAGCAGCCAACCAGCGGGAGGGGGCTACACCTTC.

A single count supports this clone. The V and J genes are TRBV19 and TRBJ2-1; D may be TRBD1 (5 bases). This CDR3 has 13 amino acids. The V and J ends lost 4 bases and 8 bases respectively, with 12 bases between them. Germline CDR1 and CDR2: LNHDA and SQIVND (reference sequence). CDR3 in amino acids: CASSSDRTDEQFF. CDR3 nucleotide sequence: TGTGCCAGTAGTAGTGACAGAACCGATGAGCAGTTCTTC. Supplemented by reference TRBV19 and TRBJ2-1, the full variable domain reads DGGITQSPKYLFRKEGQNVTLSCEQNLNHDAMYWYRQDPGQGLRLIYYSQIVNDFQKGDIAEGYSVSREKKESFPLTVTSAQKNPTAFYLCASSSDRTDEQFFGPGTRLTVL.

The chain carries TRBV5-5 and TRBJ2-7; D not certain. This CDR3 spans 14 amino acids. The germline CDR1 and CDR2 sequences are SGHKS and YYEKEE (reference sequence). The V gene lost 0 bases and the J gene lost 4 bases, with 11 bases spanning the gap. This CDR3 is CASSLGGIDYEQYF. CDR3 in DNA: TGTGCCAGCAGCTTGGGTGGCATTGATTACGAGCAGTACTTC.

The chain recombines TRBV18 with TRBJ2-2; the D call may be TRBD1 or TRBD2 (5 bases each). Trimming cost V 3 bases and J 5 bases, with 13 bases left between them. CDR1 is KGHSH and CDR2 is LQKENI in the germline V gene. This CDR3 has 15 amino acids. The CDR3 loop is CASSPGRIPTGELFF. In nucleotides, the CDR3 is TGTGCCAGCTCACCGGGACGGATACCGACCGGGGAGCTGTTTTTT.

This clone was counted once. This chain joins TRBV9 and TRBJ1-3; weak D call: TRBD1 (6 bases). V was cut by 4 bases and J by 3 bases, with 20 bases left in between. Germline lookup yields CDR1 SGDLS and CDR2 YYNGEE. The CDR3 sequence is 17 residues long. The CDR3 spells CASSPGMRGANGNTIYF. The DNA of the CDR3 is TGTGCCAGCAGCCCAGGGATGCGGGGGGCAAATGGAAACACCATATATTTT. The complete variable domain, with remaining parts taken from reference TRBV9 and TRBJ1-3, reads DSGVTQTPKHLITATGQRVTLRCSPRSGDLSVYWYQQSLDQGLQFLIQYYNGEERAKGNILERFSAQQFPDLHSELNLSSLELGDSALYFCASSPGMRGANGNTIYFGEGSWLTVV.

This sequence joins TRBV27 and TRBJ2-2, with a possible D match to TRBD1 (5 bases). Germline CDR1 and CDR2: MNHEY and SMNVEV (reference sequence). The CDR3 sequence is 15 residues long. V was clipped by 3 bases and J by 1 base, with 9 bases between them. CDR3 sequence (DNA): TGTGCCAGCAGTTTGATGGGGCTGAACACCGGGGAGCTGTTTTTT. The encoded protein is CASSLMGLNTGELFF.

This clone was observed once. The chain uses TRBV6-5 and TRBJ1-6; no clear D gene. Per the germline V gene, CDR1 is MNHEY and CDR2 is SVGAGI. Trimming stripped 5 bases from V and 13 bases from J, with 15 bases between. CDR3 length: 13 amino acids. The CDR3 DNA follows: TGTGCCAGCAGTCCCCGTTGGAAGGATCCCCTCCACTTT. It specifies CASSPRWKDPLHF.

In this sample, this clone turned up a few times. The rearrangement joins TRBV7-2 to TRBJ2-3; 8 bases fit TRBD2. V gave up 7 bases and J gave up 4 bases; unmatched junction bases: 16. The CDR3 has 17 residues. Looked up from germline, CDR1 is SGHTA and CDR2 is FQGNSA. CDR3 DNA: TGTGCCAGCACCTCCCGGCCGGGGGGGCCAGTGTCAGATACGCAGTATTTT. Translation: CASTSRPGGPVSDTQYF.

The genes are TRBV5-1 and TRBJ1-1; tentative D call: TRBD1 (5 bases). Germline V CDR1 and CDR2: SGHRS, YFSETQ. CDR3 length: 15 residues. Trimming removed 1 base from V and 0 bases from J, with 10 bases in between. In nucleotides, the CDR3 is TGCGCCAGCAGCTTGTGGGGGACGATGAACACTGAAGCTTTCTTT. It translates to CASSLWGTMNTEAFF. The full variable domain, its missing parts supplied by reference TRBV5-1 and TRBJ1-1, is KAGVTQTPRYLIKTRGQQVTLSCSPISGHRSVSWYQQTPGQGLQFLFEYFSETQRNKGNFPGRFSGRQFSNSRSEMNVSTLELGDSALYLCASSLWGTMNTEAFFGQGTRLTVV.

This clone was detected only once. The CDR3 DNA reads TGTGCCAGCAGCCAAGATACGGCAGCTGAAGCTTTCTTT. This codes for CASSQDTAAEAFF. The gene calls are TRBV14 and TRBJ1-1; D uncertain. The germline V gene has CDR1 SGHDN and CDR2 FVKESK. V was shortened by 0 bases and J by 6 bases, with 8 bases between the two germline ends. There are 13 residues in the CDR3.

This sequence joins TRBV6-2 or TRBV6-3 and TRBJ2-7; D not resolved. The CDR3 runs to 11 residues. Trimming pared 5 bases from V and 4 bases from J, leaving 6 bases between. Germline CDR1 reads MNHEY; CDR2 reads SVGEGT. This CDR3 is CASSPLYEQYF. DNA for the CDR3: TGTGCCAGCAGTCCCCTATACGAGCAGTACTTC.

The chain employs TRBV6-5 and TRBJ2-4; 9 bases are shared with TRBD2. The CDR3 runs to 15 residues. The V gene's germline CDR1 is MNHEY and CDR2 SVGAGI. V was pared by 1 base and J by 4 bases, with 2 bases of the junction left unmatched. The CDR3 bases are TGTGCCAGCAGTTACTACAGCGGGGGGAAAAACATTCAGTACTTC. It translates to CASSYYSGGKNIQYF.

This sequence joins TRBV19 and TRBJ2-4, with TRBD2 matching over 8 bases. The CDR3 has 13 residues. Germline lookup yields CDR1 LNHDA and CDR2 SQIVND (reference sequence). The trim removed 8 bases at V and 8 bases at J, leaving 8 bases unmatched. CDR3 sequence (DNA): TGTGCCAGTCATCGGGGGGGCACGGACATTCAGTACTTC. Residues: CASHRGGTDIQYF.

The V gene is TRBV6-2 or TRBV6-3, the J gene TRBJ1-1; no definite D call. CDR1 is MNHEY and CDR2 is SVGEGT in the germline V gene. V lost 4 bases and J lost 0, with 18 bases in between. CDR3 length: 17 residues. CDR3 region: CASSWRLDGLMNTEAFF. The CDR3 region has the DNA TGTGCCAGCAGTTGGAGACTTGACGGACTAATGAACACTGAAGCTTTCTTT.

This clone was recorded only once. The chain carries TRBV5-1 and TRBJ2-5; possible D gene TRBD2, 7 bases. CDR3 length: 15 residues. The V and J ends lost 4 bases and 5 bases respectively, with 18 bases between them. Germline assignment: CDR1 SGHRS and CDR2 YFSETQ. CDR3 region: CASSPGGGGRETQYF. DNA for the CDR3: TGCGCCAGCAGCCCCGGGGGCGGGGGCAGGGAGACCCAGTACTTC.

This chain's CDR3 is CATSEPFDRAVQYF. The CDR3 region has the DNA TGTGCCACCAGTGAACCGTTCGACAGGGCGGTCCAGTACTTC. The V gene is TRBV24-1, the J gene TRBJ2-5, with 7 bases matching TRBD1. The trim removed 4 bases at V and 10 bases at J, leaving 11 bases unmatched. Per germline, CDR1 KGHDR and CDR2 SFDVKD. This CDR3 comprises 14 residues.

CDR3 nucleotide sequence: TGTGCCAGCAGCCCGAGCGGGGGGGCGGTCTACGAGCAGTACTTC. It specifies CASSPSGGAVYEQYF. The V call is TRBV7-7, the J call TRBJ2-7, with TRBD2 matching 10 bases. Germline V gives CDR1 SSHAT, CDR2 FNYEAQ (reference sequence). V lost 5 bases, J lost 3 bases, and 7 bases stayed unmatched. The CDR3 extends over 15 amino acids.

The chain combines TRBV7-2 with TRBJ1-1, with a weak D call TRBD1 (6 bases). Trimming shortened V by 0 bases and J by 2 bases, and 16 bases separated the two germline ends. This CDR3 is built from 17 residues. Germline CDR1 SGHTA, CDR2 FQGNSA. CDR3 region: CASSLAPYTGKNTEAFF. The CDR3 region has the DNA TGTGCCAGCAGCTTAGCCCCCTATACAGGGAAAAACACTGAAGCTTTCTTT.